This T cell receptor (beta chain) was captured in a study of blood T cells in healthy people across ages (dated by TCRdb to between 2014 and 2017). At the level of the whole study: In model experiments, template switching captured about one uniquely barcoded TCR beta cDNA molecule for every two T cells. Using the same blood draw, the study looked at two additional independent replicas of 1 million unique cDNA reads for two donors, one aged 18 to 29 and the other aged 80 or older. To track age-related changes in TCR beta repertoire diversity, the study relied on deep sequencing normalized with unique cDNA molecular identifiers. To avoid experimental bias, donors of different ages were spread randomly across the sequencing lanes. Four age groups were formed from the donors: young (average approximately 15 years), middle-aged (around 41), aged (over 55) and long-lived (82). Here is what the overall study found, with its caveats: As age increased, observed TCR beta diversity per million T cells dropped in a roughly linear way, and a significant reduction was already evident by age about 40. Estimates of total diversity based on one million sequenced T cells were considered lower bounds and underestimates. The CMV infection status of donors was not known, potentially confounding age-related changes in expanded clonotypes. There was a strong correlation between observed TCR beta diversity and the percentage of naive T cells measured by flow cytometry. Compared with the aged group, the long-lived group had more naive CD4+ T cells, fewer expanded clones and increased TCR diversity, suggesting age selection. Conclusive comparison of naive and antigen-experienced compartments was prevented by the profiling of bulk unsorted PBMCs.

This clonotype was recorded a few times. Its antigen is not yet known. Base qualities are not provided; no much larger clone lies one nucleotide away. CDR1 is given as LGHDT and CDR2 as YNNKEL, both from the germline V gene (reference sequence). Trimming at the junction amounts to 1 base on V and 2 bases on J, and the germline ends lie 12 bases apart. From the cysteine up to the phenylalanine, the CDR3 has a length of 16 residues. Here the CDR3 DNA is all that survives: 48 bases in frame from base 1. The library was produced with 5' RACE. The listed sequencing device is Illumina HiSeq 2500. A second PCR of about 6 to 11 cycles was performed with a sample-barcoded 5' primer and a J-beta primer mix. A unique molecular identifier was introduced onto each TCR beta cDNA molecule by a template-switch 5' adaptor carrying 12 random nucleotides. Each sample yielded at least 3 million CDR3-containing paired-end reads. The Mint cDNA synthesis kit, primed by a TRBC-specific oligonucleotide, was used to synthesize first-strand cDNA from all RNA. Following uracil-DNA glycosylase treatment, all cDNA underwent a first 18-cycle PCR with the universal primers M1SS and BC2_uni_R. Regarding the original processing steps: Each sample was normalized by randomly selecting 1 million high-quality reads, each carrying a distinct molecular identifier. Instead of being binned into consensus sequences, reads that shared molecular identifiers were thrown out. MiTCR, run with a Q25 quality threshold and the strictest error-elimination algorithm, handled CDR3 identification, clonotype clustering and error correction. Lower-bound total TCR beta diversity was estimated with a nonparametric unseen species model using Euler transformation. TCRdb redid the processing of the public reads, applying fastp at Q25 and MiXCR, and retained in-frame beta chains. Identical CDR3 protein sequences are pooled into one entry, listed with their most common genes and DNA. The authors' filters were not applied to this entry. The sample records 850,000 to 1,000,000 distinct CDR3 sequences, about 48% of which are singletons. The ten largest clones represent 13% of the sample.

Systemically healthy Caucasian individuals from Russia, some 38 in total and aged about 6 to 95 years, were included as donors. Each donor gave 9.5 to 10 milliliters of peripheral blood, drawn into EDTA-treated Vacutainer tubes. Ficoll-Paque density-gradient centrifugation was used to isolate PBMCs, with at least 7 million per sample. Trizol reagent was used to extract total RNA from PBMCs, with at least 5.5 micrograms per sample. For every donor, flow cytometry on a PBMC aliquot measured the percentage of naive CD45RAhigh/CD27high T cells. This clonotype was obtained from a man aged 25-45 years in good health. Sequencing was performed on blood. Recombination linked TRBV3-1 to TRBJ2-1; the D region is possibly TRBD1 or TRBD2, each matching across 5 bases. The CDR3 in this case is CASSQVQGVTYNEQFF. The bases read TGTGCCAGCAGCCAAGTCCAGGGAGTCACCTACAATGAGCAGTTCTTC.